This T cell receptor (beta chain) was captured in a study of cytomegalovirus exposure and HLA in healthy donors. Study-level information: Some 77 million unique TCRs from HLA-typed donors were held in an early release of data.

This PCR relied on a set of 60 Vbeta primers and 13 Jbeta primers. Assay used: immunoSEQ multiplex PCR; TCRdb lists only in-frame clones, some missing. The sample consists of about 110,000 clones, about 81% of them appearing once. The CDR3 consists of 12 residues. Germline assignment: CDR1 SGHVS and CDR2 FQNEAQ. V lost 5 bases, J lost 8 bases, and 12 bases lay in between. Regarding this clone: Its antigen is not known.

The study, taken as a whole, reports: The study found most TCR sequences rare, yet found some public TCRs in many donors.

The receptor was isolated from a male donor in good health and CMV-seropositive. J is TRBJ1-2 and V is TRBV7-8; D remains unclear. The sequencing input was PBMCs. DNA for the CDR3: TGTGCCAGCAGCCTTCGTAAGAGGGGCTACACCTTC. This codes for CASSLRKRGYTF. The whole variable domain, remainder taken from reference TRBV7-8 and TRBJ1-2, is GAGVSQSPRYKVAKRGQDVALRCDPISGHVSLFWYQQALGQGPEFLTYFQNEAQLDKSGLPSDRFFAERPEGSVSTLKIQRTQQEDSAVYLCASSLRKRGYTFGSGTRLTVV.